The 10 T cell receptor beta chains presented below share a single source sample, sequenced in a study of relationships among human T cell subsets. Anti-CD4 multisort beads removed cells negatively, then anti-CD8 beads positively selected CD8+ T cells. From mRNA, alpha and beta CDR3 regions were amplified using semiquantitative ARM-PCR. ARM-PCR used tagged nested gene-specific primers, then communal superprimers for exponential amplification. TCRdb reprocessed the multiplex PCR reads via MiXCR and lists one record per CDR3 protein. The table has some 5,400 distinct CDR3 sequences, 55% to 65% seen once. The sample comprised CD8+ T cells sorted from blood. Receptor source: a man between 40 and 49 years old in good health.

CDR3 region: CASSSSLEGYNEQFF. The DNA for the CDR3 is TGTGCCAGCAGTTCATCCTTGGAGGGCTACAATGAGCAGTTCTTC. The chain combines TRBV6-5 with TRBJ2-1, with a weak D call TRBD2 (6 bases). This CDR3 region has 15 residues. Trimming removed 4 bases at V and 3 bases at J, with 13 bases between. CDR1 and CDR2 (germline): MNHEY, SVGAGI.

V is TRBV12-3 or TRBV12-4 and J is TRBJ2-1, with D perhaps matching TRBD2 (6 bases). The CDR3 extends over 14 amino acids. V was cut by 7 bases and J by 1 base, with 11 bases left in between. The CDR3 spells CASNLAGSYNEQFF. DNA for the CDR3: TGTGCCAGCAATTTGGCGGGGTCCTACAATGAGCAGTTCTTC.

The sample holds a few counts of this clonotype. The rearrangement joins TRBV11-1 to TRBJ1-1; 8 nucleotides match TRBD1. V lost 5 bases, J lost 0 bases, and 8 bases stayed unmatched. The germline CDR1 and CDR2 sequences are SGHAT and FQDESV (reference sequence). The CDR3 has 16 residues. The CDR3 region is CASSTRQGLLNTEAFF. The DNA for the CDR3 is TGTGCCAGCAGCACGCGACAGGGGCTATTGAACACTGAAGCTTTCTTT. Together with reference TRBV11-1 and TRBJ1-1, the CDR3 gives the full variable domain: EAEVAQSPRYKITEKSQAVAFWCDPISGHATLYWYRQILGQGPELLVQFQDESVVDDSQLPKDRFSAERLKGVDSTLKIQPAELGDSAMYLCASSTRQGLLNTEAFFGQGTRLTVV.

The J gene is TRBJ2-7, the V gene TRBV10-3, with 10 bases aligning to TRBD1. V lost 4 bases to trimming and J lost 5 bases; unmatched junction nucleotides: 11. Looked up from germline, CDR1 is ENHRY and CDR2 is SYGVKD. The CDR3 covers 16 residues. CDR3 loop: CAISGSRDRGSHEQYF. The CDR3, as DNA: TGTGCCATCAGTGGGAGTAGGGACAGGGGTTCCCACGAGCAGTACTTC.

This clonotype showed up just a few times. This rearrangement joins TRBV29-1 to TRBJ1-1; 10 nucleotides agree with TRBD1. Germline V CDR1 and CDR2: SQVTM, ANQGSEA. The length of the CDR3 is 12 residues. The ends lost 5 bases at V and 10 bases at J; junction bases unmatched: 7. CDR3 region: CSVFGTGVSAFF. CDR3 DNA: TGCAGCGTTTTTGGGACAGGGGTTTCAGCTTTCTTT. Drawing the rest from reference TRBV29-1 and TRBJ1-1, the complete variable domain is SAVISQKPSRDICQRGTSLTIQCQVDSQVTMMFWYRQQPGQSLTLIATANQGSEATYESGFVIDKFPISRPNLTFSTLTVSNMSPEDSSIYLCSVFGTGVSAFFGQGTRLTVV.

V is TRBV27 and J is TRBJ2-1; D ambiguous. CDR1 MNHEY and CDR2 SMNVEV come from the germline V gene (reference sequence). The CDR3 contains 14 residues. V dropped 6 bases and J dropped 7 bases, with 16 bases sitting between them. The CDR3 protein is CASSLAPVGNEQFF. CDR3 DNA sequence: TGTGCCAGCAGCCTGGCGCCGGTGGGGAATGAGCAGTTCTTC.

This chain uses TRBV27 with TRBJ1-2, with D uncertain. The V end lost 5 bases, the J end lost 4 bases, and 11 bases lay between the germline ends. There are 13 residues in the CDR3. Germline V gene sequence: CDR1 MNHEY, CDR2 SMNVEV (reference sequence). The CDR3 here is CASSATQLYGYTF. In DNA form, the CDR3 reads TGTGCCAGCAGTGCCACACAGCTCTATGGCTACACCTTC.

This chain connects TRBV28 to TRBJ2-1, with TRBD1 matching 7 bases. The CDR3 sequence is 15 residues long. J gave up 5 bases and V 2 bases, and 6 bases lay outside the gene matches. Looked up from germline, CDR1 is MDHEN and CDR2 is SYDVKM. The chain's CDR3 is CASSLVETGNNEQFF. CDR3 sequence (DNA): TGTGCCAGCAGTTTAGTCGAGACAGGGAACAATGAGCAGTTCTTC.

J is TRBJ2-5 and V is TRBV5-1; 9 nucleotides agree with TRBD2. The CDR3 sequence is 17 residues long. The germline V gene has CDR1 SGHRS and CDR2 YFSETQ. J lost 2 bases, V lost 3 bases, and 11 bases had no gene match. CDR3 bases: TGCGCCAGCAGCTCCCTGACTAGCGGTACCTTACAAGAGACCCAGTACTTC. This gives the protein CASSSLTSGTLQETQYF.

The chain uses TRBV6-6 and TRBJ1-4; 7 nucleotides agree with TRBD1. The CDR3 consists of 11 residues. V was clipped by 5 bases and J by 12 bases; unmatched bases: 3. Germline V gene sequence: CDR1 MNHNY, CDR2 SVGAGI (reference sequence). The CDR3 sequence is CASSRGQELFF. The CDR3 DNA reads as TGTGCCAGCAGTCGTGGACAGGAACTGTTTTTT.